Listed below are T cell receptor beta chains from one sample, sequenced in a study of cytomegalovirus exposure and HLA in healthy donors. Sequencing used immunoSEQ multiplex PCR; TCRdb keeps in-frame clones, though not all of them. The sample contains some 100,000 clones, roughly 83% of which appear only once. Sequenced: PBMCs. These TCRs come from a female donor in good health and CMV-seropositive. The CDR3 runs from the conserved cysteine through the conserved F or W.

CDR3aa: CASSTNPSGGAYEQYF
v_gene: TRBV5-1
len: 16
j_gene: TRBJ2-7

CDR3aa: CASSSGLAGVGNEQFF
v_gene: TRBV5-1
len: 16
j_gene: TRBJ2-1

CDR3aa: CASSFSGVFYNEQFF
v_gene: TRBV9
len: 15
j_gene: TRBJ2-1

CDR3aa: CASASRPSGNSPLHF
v_gene: TRBV2
len: 15
j_gene: TRBJ1-6

CDR3aa: CASSPLQVDTGIYGYTF
v_gene: TRBV18
len: 17
j_gene: TRBJ1-2

CDR3aa: CASSPGQGYSPLHF
v_gene: TRBV7-8
len: 14
j_gene: TRBJ1-6

CDR3aa: CASTVGISGNTIYF
v_gene: TRBV2
len: 14
j_gene: TRBJ1-3

CDR3aa: CASSQDGGNYGYTF
v_gene: TRBV4-2
len: 14
j_gene: TRBJ1-2

CDR3aa: CASSWGLAGGVYEQFF
v_gene: TRBV11-3
len: 16
j_gene: TRBJ2-1

CDR3aa: CASSKGAGTGELFF
v_gene: TRBV10-2
len: 14
j_gene: TRBJ2-2

CDR3aa: CASSLSWAKNSQYF
v_gene: TRBV5-6
len: 14
j_gene: TRBJ2-4

CDR3aa: CASSVEQGANNEQFF
v_gene: TRBV9
len: 15
j_gene: TRBJ2-1

CDR3aa: CASSLPQTGAQEQYF
v_gene: TRBV5-1
len: 15
j_gene: TRBJ2-7

CDR3aa: CSGQGQMNTEAFF
v_gene: TRBV29-1
len: 13
j_gene: TRBJ1-1

CDR3aa: CASSPRGLGYTF
v_gene: TRBV18
len: 12
j_gene: TRBJ1-2

CDR3aa: CASSRTTGVKETQYF
v_gene: TRBV5-1
len: 15
j_gene: TRBJ2-5

CDR3aa: CASSFPPFGRGDTEAFF
v_gene: TRBV7-2
len: 17
j_gene: TRBJ1-1

CDR3aa: CASSPRRTSGTTNEQYF
v_gene: TRBV18
len: 17
j_gene: TRBJ2-7

CDR3aa: CASSKTSGDYNEQFF
v_gene: TRBV6-1
len: 15
j_gene: TRBJ2-1

CDR3aa: CASSSGLAGAGGYNEQFF
v_gene: TRBV5-4
len: 18
j_gene: TRBJ2-1

CDR3aa: CASSLDSNYGYTF
v_gene: TRBV27
len: 13
j_gene: TRBJ1-2

CDR3aa: CATFGGAGIDEQFF
v_gene: TRBV2
len: 14
j_gene: TRBJ2-1

CDR3aa: CASSDRAGVTDTQYF
v_gene: TRBV6-4
len: 15
j_gene: TRBJ2-3

CDR3aa: CAWSVPGHPTYEQYF
v_gene: TRBV30
len: 15
j_gene: TRBJ2-7

CDR3aa: CASSGSGAAQPQHF
v_gene: TRBV25-1
len: 14
j_gene: TRBJ1-5

CDR3aa: CASSLDGAGSQPQHF
v_gene: TRBV7-9
len: 15
j_gene: TRBJ1-5

CDR3aa: CASRRVAGAWDTQYF
v_gene: TRBV6-1
len: 15
j_gene: TRBJ2-3

CDR3aa: CASSPLQGWNTEAFF
v_gene: TRBV18
len: 15
j_gene: TRBJ1-1

CDR3aa: CASSLVPGNNSPLHF
v_gene: TRBV5-6
len: 15
j_gene: TRBJ1-6

CDR3aa: CASGKGEEGQATYNEQFF
v_gene: TRBV5-1
len: 18
j_gene: TRBJ2-1

CDR3aa: CASSEEDDGELFF
v_gene: TRBV2
len: 13
j_gene: TRBJ2-2

CDR3aa: CASSNQGQSTDTQYF
v_gene: TRBV11-2
len: 15
j_gene: TRBJ2-3

CDR3aa: CASIRTQNTGELFF
v_gene: TRBV6-5
len: 14
j_gene: TRBJ2-2

CDR3aa: CASRPRQVGSRFF
v_gene: TRBV27
len: 13
j_gene: TRBJ2-2

CDR3aa: CASSSGLADNEQFF
v_gene: TRBV5-1
len: 14
j_gene: TRBJ2-1

CDR3aa: CAWSGRLFFSYEQYF
v_gene: TRBV30
len: 15
j_gene: TRBJ2-7

CDR3aa: CASSHLLRLDTQYF
v_gene: TRBV7-2
len: 14
j_gene: TRBJ2-3

CDR3aa: CASSLGLAQETQYF
v_gene: TRBV7-9
len: 14
j_gene: TRBJ2-5

CDR3aa: CASWTVRNGTYEQYF
v_gene: TRBV5-1
len: 15
j_gene: TRBJ2-7

CDR3aa: CASSHPRPSGGGSSYEQYF
v_gene: TRBV4-1
len: 19
j_gene: TRBJ2-7

CDR3aa: CSVSGGRHGYTF
v_gene: TRBV29-1
len: 12
j_gene: TRBJ1-2

CDR3aa: CATASVGYEQYF
v_gene: TRBV10-3
len: 12
j_gene: TRBJ2-7

CDR3aa: CAWSVGGDQPQHF
v_gene: TRBV30
len: 13
j_gene: TRBJ1-5

CDR3aa: CASGRASNQPQHF
v_gene: TRBV6-5
len: 13
j_gene: TRBJ1-5

CDR3aa: CASSRGEVVNTEAFF
v_gene: TRBV19
len: 15
j_gene: TRBJ1-1